This passage covers 19 T cell receptor beta chains from one sample sequenced in a study of T cell responses to AZD1222 COVID-19 vaccine. Here immunoSEQ multiplex PCR was the method, and the copy in TCRdb shows in-frame clones only, minus some. The sample gives nearly 200,000 clones, 85% to 95% of which show up once; approximately 1% is in the top ten. This sample comprised peripheral blood, obtained 28 days after the second AZD1222 dose. Receptor source: an adult who received the AZD1222 COVID-19 vaccine.

The chain uses TRBV13 and TRBJ2-5; 8 bases align to TRBD2. V was clipped by 4 bases and J by 7 bases; unmatched bases: 14. The CDR3 covers 16 residues. Germline CDR1 and CDR2: PRHDT and FYEKMQ (reference sequence). Written as DNA, the CDR3 is TGTGCCAGCAGCTCCGCCGGCGGGGGGATCATGGGGACCCAGTACTTC. This codes for CASSSAGGGIMGTQYF.

The V call is TRBV7-9, the J call TRBJ2-7; 7 bases are a match to TRBD2. V lost 1 base and J lost 7; bases outside the gene matches: 13. The V gene's germline CDR1 is SEHNR and CDR2 FQNEAQ (reference sequence). The CDR3 consists of 16 residues. The CDR3 DNA sequence: TGTGCCAGCAGCTTAGTAAGGGTCACTGTGGGAGGGGAGCAGTACTTC. Protein: CASSLVRVTVGGEQYF.

V gene TRBV5-1 combines with J gene TRBJ2-3; 7 bases align to TRBD1. Germline V gene lookup returns CDR1 SGHRS and CDR2 YFSETQ. Unmatched junction bases numbered 10, after V lost 4 bases and J lost 2 bases. The CDR3 loop spans 16 amino acids. Here the CDR3 DNA reads TGCGCCAGCAGCCCCCGGGACAGCCTTCCCACAGATACGCAGTATTTT. Its protein is CASSPRDSLPTDTQYF.

This chain links TRBV6-6 with TRBJ2-1; D unclear. The V gene's germline CDR1 is MNHNY and CDR2 SVGAGI (reference sequence). Between the trimmed V and J ends, which lost 0 bases and 0 bases, there was a span of 9 bases. The CDR3 is 16 residues long. The CDR3, as DNA: TGTGCCAGCAGTTACTCGACGAGGAGCTCCTACAATGAGCAGTTCTTC. This gives the protein CASSYSTRSSYNEQFF.

This sequence joins TRBV11-2 and TRBJ1-2; no reliable D call. The germline V gene encodes CDR1 SGHAT and CDR2 FQNNGV. The length of the CDR3 is 14 residues. Trimming stripped 5 bases from V and 4 bases from J, with 14 bases between. The CDR3 is CASSPGMGPYGYTF. The CDR3 nucleotides are TGTGCCAGCAGCCCTGGGATGGGCCCCTATGGCTACACCTTC.

V is TRBV11-2 and J is TRBJ1-4; unclear D gene. Germline V CDR1 and CDR2: SGHAT, FQNNGV. V lost 5 bases, J lost 2 bases, and 6 bases lay in between. This CDR3 is built from 13 residues. CDR3 protein: CASSINTNEKLFF. CDR3 coding DNA: TGTGCCAGCAGCATTAATACTAATGAAAAACTGTTTTTT.

This chain uses TRBV5-1 with TRBJ2-7; 9 bases are a match to TRBD2. With 0 bases clipped from V and 7 bases from J, the junction kept 8 bases outside the gene matches. There are 15 residues in the CDR3. Germline V gene data show CDR1 as SGHRS and CDR2 as YFSETQ. CDR3 bases: TGCGCCAGCAGCTTGGAGCGGGGGGCCGCTGAGGAGCAGTACTTC. Translating gives CASSLERGAAEEQYF.

The chain employs TRBV6-4 and TRBJ1-5; 7 bases fit TRBD1. V was pared by 10 bases and J by 4 bases, with 13 bases of the junction left unmatched. Germline V gives CDR1 MRHNA, CDR2 SNTAGT. CDR3 length: 15 amino acids. CDR3 region: CAMPPRTGLNQPQHF. DNA for the CDR3: TGTGCCATGCCGCCCCGGACAGGCCTGAATCAGCCCCAGCATTTT.

The chain couples TRBV9 to TRBJ2-3, with 9 bases lining up with TRBD2. Trimming removed 0 bases from V and 1 base from J; junction bases left unmatched: 12. The CDR3 runs to 19 residues. Looked up from germline, CDR1 is SGDLS and CDR2 is YYNGEE. CDR3 nucleotide sequence: TGTGCCAGCAGCGTAGAATCTGGGCGGGGGGGCTCTGGCACAGATACGCAGTATTTT. As protein: CASSVESGRGGSGTDTQYF. Variable domain in full (rest from reference TRBV9 and TRBJ2-3): DSGVTQTPKHLITATGQRVTLRCSPRSGDLSVYWYQQSLDQGLQFLIQYYNGEERAKGNILERFSAQQFPDLHSELNLSSLELGDSALYFCASSVESGRGGSGTDTQYFGPGTRLTVL.

The chain is built from TRBV10-3 and TRBJ1-2; 7 bases agree with TRBD1. V lost 4 bases to trimming and J lost 3 bases; unmatched junction nucleotides: 2. CDR3 length: 13 residues. Per the germline V gene, CDR1 is ENHRY and CDR2 is SYGVKD. CDR3 sequence (DNA): TGTGCCATCAGTGCCGGGACAGACTATGGCTACACCTTC. As protein: CAISAGTDYGYTF.

V and J are TRBV19 and TRBJ2-5; 7 bases agree with TRBD2. Germline V gene data show CDR1 as LNHDA and CDR2 as SQIVND (reference sequence). The CDR3 totals 14 residues. V dropped 7 bases and J dropped 4; count of bases not matched to a gene: 9. The CDR3 DNA sequence: TGTGCCAGTAAAAGCGGGGCCCCTCGAGAGACCCAGTACTTC. Translation gives CASKSGAPRETQYF. The entire variable domain, with the rest obtained from reference TRBV19 and TRBJ2-5, is as follows: DGGITQSPKYLFRKEGQNVTLSCEQNLNHDAMYWYRQDPGQGLRLIYYSQIVNDFQKGDIAEGYSVSREKKESFPLTVTSAQKNPTAFYLCASKSGAPRETQYFGPGTRLLVL.

The V call is TRBV27, the J call TRBJ2-1, with a weak D call TRBD1 (6 bases). The V gene's germline CDR1 is MNHEY and CDR2 SMNVEV (reference sequence). The CDR3 consists of 14 residues. V lost 2 bases and J lost 5, with 10 bases in between. The CDR3 is CASSLPSGDNEQFF. CDR3 DNA sequence: TGTGCCAGCAGTTTACCGTCAGGGGACAATGAGCAGTTCTTC.

CDR3 sequence reads: CASRHERGFYGYTF. CDR3 DNA: TGTGCCAGTAGGCATGAAAGGGGCTTCTATGGCTACACCTTC. The chain links TRBV19 to TRBJ1-2; D might be TRBD1 (5 bases). The germline V gene encodes CDR1 LNHDA and CDR2 SQIVND (reference sequence). Trimming pared 6 bases from V and 4 bases from J, leaving 15 bases between. The CDR3 spans 14 residues. Filled out from reference TRBV19 and TRBJ1-2, the complete variable domain reads DGGITQSPKYLFRKEGQNVTLSCEQNLNHDAMYWYRQDPGQGLRLIYYSQIVNDFQKGDIAEGYSVSREKKESFPLTVTSAQKNPTAFYLCASRHERGFYGYTFGSGTRLTVV.

The V and J genes are TRBV5-6 and TRBJ1-2; the D is unclear. Trimming cost V 0 bases and J 4 bases, with 10 bases left between them. Germline CDR1 reads SGHDT; CDR2 reads YYEEEE. This CDR3 is built from 14 residues. CDR3 residues: CASSLGAGSYGYTF. The CDR3 nucleotides are TGTGCCAGCAGCTTGGGTGCAGGTTCCTATGGCTACACCTTC.

This clone came up once. This sequence joins TRBV6-5 and TRBJ2-7, with a weak D call TRBD1 (6 bases). The CDR3 runs to 15 residues. Per germline, CDR1 MNHEY and CDR2 SVGAGI. Trimming removed 6 bases from V and 1 base from J, with 16 bases in between. In DNA form, the CDR3 reads TGTGCCAGCAGGGGGGACACCCGGCCATCCTACGAGCAGTACTTC. This codes for CASRGDTRPSYEQYF.

This clone appeared a single time. The genes are TRBV19 and TRBJ1-1; no clear D. Trimming removed 5 bases from V and 0 bases from J, with 10 bases in between. The germline V gene has CDR1 LNHDA and CDR2 SQIVND (reference sequence). CDR3 size: 14 residues. This CDR3 reads CASSFQLMNTEAFF. The CDR3 nucleotides read TGTGCCAGTAGTTTTCAATTGATGAACACTGAAGCTTTCTTT.

CDR3 region: CASSYSSRLWGYTF. For the CDR3, the DNA is TGTGCCAGCAGTTACTCGAGCAGGCTCTGGGGCTACACCTTC. This chain connects TRBV6-5 to TRBJ1-2; D uncertain. The CDR3 runs to 14 residues. V lost 0 bases, J lost 8 bases, and 13 bases lay in between. Germline V gene sequence: CDR1 MNHEY, CDR2 SVGAGI.

The rearrangement joins TRBV6-5 to TRBJ1-5; no clear D gene. The CDR3 totals 12 residues. Germline V gives CDR1 MNHEY, CDR2 SVGAGI. V lost 6 bases and J lost 3, with 6 bases in between. The CDR3 is CASRETNQPQHF. CDR3 sequence (DNA): TGTGCCAGCAGGGAGACCAATCAGCCCCAGCATTTT.

The V and J genes are TRBV6-1 and TRBJ2-5; D is ambiguous. Looked up from germline, CDR1 is MNHNS and CDR2 is SASEGT. V was cut by 1 base and J by 4 bases, with 7 bases left in between. This CDR3 is built from 13 residues. This CDR3 is CASSEVWGETQYF. The CDR3 coding sequence is TGTGCCAGCAGTGAAGTGTGGGGAGAGACCCAGTACTTC.